These 6 T cell receptor beta chains originate from one sample sequenced in a study of low-dose radiotherapy and immunotherapy resistance in tumors. Time point described: before trial treatment. TRAV- and TRBV-specific primers primed first-strand cDNA, covering alpha and beta chains. TCRs underwent 20 PCR cycles of amplification with a constant-region primer and V-primer adapter. TCRdb independently ran MiXCR on the reads; one entry per CDR3 protein. The repertoire holds over 65,000 distinct CDR3 sequences, roughly a sixth seen once, with 2.5% to 3% in the top ten. The sequencing here drew on PBMCs, taken before treatment. Receptors originate from a male donor with prostate cancer.

This clonotype was picked up many times. V usage is TRBV6-5 and J usage is TRBJ2-7; tentatively, D is TRBD2 (7 bases). Germline loops: CDR1 MNHEY, CDR2 SVGAGI. The CDR3 is 15 residues long. V was pared by 10 bases and J by 4 bases, with 23 bases between. CDR3 DNA: TGTGCCACCATGCCCTCGGGGGGCACACTTTACGAGCAGTACTTC. Residues: CATMPSGGTLYEQYF.

This clonotype was detected ten times or more. This chain uses TRBV20-1 with TRBJ2-3, with unresolved D. V was pared by 6 bases and J by 0 bases, with 4 bases between. Germline V gene lookup returns CDR1 DFQATT and CDR2 SNEGSKA (reference sequence). CDR3 length: 11 amino acids. CDR3 region: CSATSTDTQYF. In nucleotides, the CDR3 is TGCAGTGCCACAAGCACAGATACGCAGTATTTT.

This clonotype has a count of ten or more. The CDR3 nucleotides read TGTGCCATCAGATTTGGGGGTTCGCGAGATACGCAGTATTTT. Translating it yields CAIRFGGSRDTQYF. The gene calls are TRBV10-3 and TRBJ2-3, with D perhaps TRBD1 or TRBD2 (5 bases each). This CDR3 spans 14 amino acids. Trimming pared 6 bases from V and 5 bases from J, leaving 15 bases between. Germline V gene data show CDR1 as ENHRY and CDR2 as SYGVKD.

In its sample, this clonotype was seen many times. CDR3 in amino acids: CASSLGGGPASSDTQYF. CDR3 coding DNA: TGTGCCAGCAGCCTAGGAGGGGGCCCCGCTAGCTCGGATACGCAGTATTTT. This chain connects TRBV7-3 to TRBJ2-3; D may be TRBD1 (7 bases). The CDR3 runs 17 residues. Germline V gene lookup returns CDR1 SGHTA and CDR2 FQGTGA. V shed 5 bases and J shed 6 bases, with 24 bases lying between them.

This clonotype was seen ten or more times. This chain joins TRBV7-9 and TRBJ2-1; the D gene is possibly TRBD1 (5 bases). CDR3 length: 16 amino acids. Trimming shortened V by 5 bases and J by 2 bases, and 16 bases separated the two germline ends. Germline CDR1 SEHNR, CDR2 FQNEAQ (reference sequence). CDR3 sequence reads: CASSTTIGAPYNEQFF. The CDR3 coding sequence is TGTGCCAGCAGCACAACTATAGGGGCACCCTACAATGAGCAGTTCTTC.

This clonotype was recorded at least ten times. The genes are TRBV6-1 and TRBJ2-5, with D uncertain. The CDR3 spans 12 residues. Germline-derived CDR1 and CDR2 are MNHNS and SASEGT. V was clipped by 6 bases and J by 5 bases, with 10 bases between them. The CDR3 spells CASRDDGETQYF. In nucleotides, the CDR3 is TGTGCCAGCAGGGACGACGGGGAGACCCAGTACTTC.